The 17 T cell receptor beta chains in this list originate from one sample, sequenced in a study of identical twins. TCRdb reanalysed the 5' RACE reads using MiXCR and keeps one entry per CDR3 protein. The sample shows around 280,000 distinct CDR3 sequences, less than 9% of them seen only once. The sample was also reused in another study, on yellow fever vaccine responses in identical twins.

The sample taken for sequencing was memory (CD45RO+) T cells sorted from blood. These receptor sequences come from a woman aged 18-35 years in good health.

This clonotype showed up just a few times. The chain carries TRBV10-3 and TRBJ2-7; D possibly uses TRBD1 or TRBD2 (5 bases each). Germline lookup yields CDR1 ENHRY and CDR2 SYGVKD. The V end was cut by 2 bases, the J end by 6 bases, with 8 bases between. This CDR3 is built from 12 residues. The CDR3: CAISEAGTEQYF. CDR3 coding DNA: TGTGCCATCAGTGAGGCAGGGACCGAGCAGTACTTC.

This clonotype was recorded a few times. The rearrangement links TRBV6-1 to TRBJ2-3; tentatively, D is TRBD1 (5 bases). Looked up from germline, CDR1 is MNHNS and CDR2 is SASEGT. The length of the CDR3 is 15 residues. Trimming took 6 bases from V and 1 from J, leaving 14 bases between them. The CDR3 bases are TGTGCCAGCAGGGCTCAGGGTTTTGGCACAGATACGCAGTATTTT. Translated: CASRAQGFGTDTQYF.

This clonotype was detected a few times. V is TRBV10-3 and J is TRBJ2-7; TRBD2 aligns across 9 bases. Trimming removed 5 bases from V and 3 bases from J; junction bases left unmatched: 8. The CDR3 is 15 amino acids. Germline CDR1 reads ENHRY; CDR2 reads SYGVKD. The CDR3 spells CAISPSGGPIYEQYV. The CDR3 DNA sequence: TGTGCCATCAGTCCAAGCGGGGGGCCGATCTACGAGCAGTACGTC.

This clonotype occurred once. In DNA form, the CDR3 reads TGCGCCAGCAGCACCGGGGGTGGGCAAGAGACCCAGTACTTC. Translation: CASSTGGGQETQYF. The chain joins TRBV5-1 to TRBJ2-5, with D possibly being TRBD2 (6 bases). The CDR3 extends over 14 amino acids. Trimming stripped 4 bases from V and 2 bases from J, with 12 bases between. The germline V gene encodes CDR1 SGHRS and CDR2 YFSETQ.

The genes are TRBV24-1 and TRBJ2-3; D call uncertain. V dropped 5 bases and J dropped 0 bases, with 8 bases sitting between them. CDR1 is KGHDR and CDR2 is SFDVKD in the germline V gene. CDR3 length equals 14 residues. CDR3 loop: CATSGTESTDTQYF. The CDR3 bases are TGTGCCACCAGTGGGACGGAAAGCACAGATACGCAGTATTTT.

The chain carries TRBV7-9 and TRBJ2-7, with 11 bases aligning to TRBD1. CDR3 length: 15 residues. V lost 5 bases and J lost 4; bases outside the gene matches: 7. Looked up from germline, CDR1 is SEHNR and CDR2 is FQNEAQ (reference sequence). CDR3 nucleotide sequence: TGTGCCAGCAGCACCGGACAGGGGGCTCGTTACGAGCAGTACTTC. This encodes CASSTGQGARYEQYF.

The sample holds many counts of this clonotype. This rearrangement joins TRBV4-1 to TRBJ1-2; 7 bases line up with TRBD1. J lost 2 bases, V lost 4 bases, and 4 bases had no gene match. From germline, CDR1 is MGHRA and CDR2 YSYEKL. The length of the CDR3 is 14 residues. The CDR3: CASSPRDRNYGYTF. DNA of the CDR3: TGCGCCAGCAGCCCCCGGGACAGAAACTATGGCTACACCTTC.

This clonotype appeared many times. The genes are TRBV5-1 and TRBJ2-7; TRBD2 aligns across 7 bases. Germline assignment: CDR1 SGHRS and CDR2 YFSETQ. The CDR3 runs 14 residues. J gave up 1 base and V 6 bases, and 7 bases lay outside the gene matches. The CDR3 loop reads CASKSSGFSYEQYF. CDR3 DNA sequence: TGCGCCAGCAAATCTAGCGGTTTTTCCTACGAGCAGTACTTC.

The DNA of the CDR3 is TGTGCCAGCTCACCACCGGCAGGGGTGAACACTGAAGCTTTCTTT. This encodes CASSPPAGVNTEAFF. The genes are TRBV18 and TRBJ1-1, with a tentative D call TRBD1 (6 bases). V was trimmed by 0 bases and J by 0 bases, leaving 8 bases between them. Germline values: CDR1 KGHSH, CDR2 LQKENI. The CDR3 is 15 amino acids.

Many counts were recorded for this clonotype. This chain uses TRBV5-6 with TRBJ2-3; tentative D call: TRBD2 (6 bases). The CDR3 totals 15 residues. The germline CDR1 and CDR2 sequences are SGHDT and YYEEEE. The V and J ends lost 2 bases and 6 bases respectively, with 16 bases between them. The CDR3 nucleotides are TGTGCCAGCAGCTTCCTGCGGATAGGAGGGGATACGCAGTATTTT. This gives the protein CASSFLRIGGDTQYF.

This clonotype was picked up many times. The chain employs TRBV12-3 or TRBV12-4 and TRBJ2-2; D is possibly TRBD1 (7 bases). There are 15 residues in the CDR3. Trimming took 6 bases from V and 3 from J, leaving 14 bases between them. The CDR3 spells CASSPGGSDTGELFF. In DNA, the CDR3 is TGTGCCAGCAGCCCAGGGGGGTCGGACACCGGGGAGCTGTTTTTT.

This clonotype was seen a handful of times. The V and J genes are TRBV4-2 and TRBJ2-2; perhaps TRBD2 as D (7 bases). V lost 0 bases and J lost 7, with 18 bases in between. The germline CDR1 and CDR2 sequences are LGHNA and YNFKEQ. This CDR3 is built from 17 residues. The CDR3: CASSQELLRGPGGELFF. The CDR3 DNA sequence: TGTGCCAGCAGCCAAGAGTTGTTGCGGGGGCCGGGCGGGGAGCTGTTTTTT.

This clonotype was observed at least ten times. The genes are TRBV5-1 and TRBJ2-1; D uncertain. This CDR3 contains 15 residues. Trimming cost V 0 bases and J 4 bases, with 11 bases left between them. Germline values: CDR1 SGHRS, CDR2 YFSETQ. For the CDR3, the DNA is TGCGCCAGCAGCTTGGGGGCAGGTAATTACAATGAGCAGTTCTTC. Translation gives CASSLGAGNYNEQFF.

The rearrangement joins TRBV20-1 to TRBJ1-2, with D tentatively TRBD1 (5 bases). The CDR3 has 14 residues. Germline V CDR1 and CDR2: DFQATT, SNEGSKA (reference sequence). Trimming pared 0 bases from V and 7 bases from J, leaving 15 bases between. The CDR3: CSARDWQGLGGYTF. CDR3 coding DNA: TGCAGTGCTAGAGATTGGCAGGGTTTGGGTGGCTACACCTTC.

This clonotype has a count of ten or more. The chain carries TRBV4-1 and TRBJ1-3, with D unresolved. The CDR3 contains 16 residues. Trimming pared 3 bases from V and 0 bases from J, leaving 12 bases between. Germline CDR1 and CDR2: MGHRA and YSYEKL. CDR3 DNA sequence: TGCGCCAGCAGCCAGACCCCCACGGGCTCTGGAAACACCATATATTTT. Encoded protein: CASSQTPTGSGNTIYF.

This clonotype was seen more than once but under ten times. The rearrangement uses TRBV5-6 and TRBJ2-7; 10 bases map to TRBD2. The germline gives CDR1 SGHDT, CDR2 YYEEEE. This CDR3 spans 15 amino acids. V was clipped by 5 bases and J by 0 bases; unmatched bases: 5. The CDR3 DNA reads as TGTGCCAGCAGAAATGGACTAGCGGACTCCTACGAGCAGTACGTC. This sequence encodes CASRNGLADSYEQYV.

This clonotype was counted many times. The chain has TRBV24-1 and TRBJ1-1; D gene ambiguous. This CDR3 has 13 residues. Looked up from germline, CDR1 is KGHDR and CDR2 is SFDVKD. Trimming removed 1 base at V and 7 bases at J, with 9 bases between. The CDR3 nucleotides are TGTGCCACCAGTGATTTTCTTGGGAATGAAGCTTTCTTT. Its translation is CATSDFLGNEAFF.